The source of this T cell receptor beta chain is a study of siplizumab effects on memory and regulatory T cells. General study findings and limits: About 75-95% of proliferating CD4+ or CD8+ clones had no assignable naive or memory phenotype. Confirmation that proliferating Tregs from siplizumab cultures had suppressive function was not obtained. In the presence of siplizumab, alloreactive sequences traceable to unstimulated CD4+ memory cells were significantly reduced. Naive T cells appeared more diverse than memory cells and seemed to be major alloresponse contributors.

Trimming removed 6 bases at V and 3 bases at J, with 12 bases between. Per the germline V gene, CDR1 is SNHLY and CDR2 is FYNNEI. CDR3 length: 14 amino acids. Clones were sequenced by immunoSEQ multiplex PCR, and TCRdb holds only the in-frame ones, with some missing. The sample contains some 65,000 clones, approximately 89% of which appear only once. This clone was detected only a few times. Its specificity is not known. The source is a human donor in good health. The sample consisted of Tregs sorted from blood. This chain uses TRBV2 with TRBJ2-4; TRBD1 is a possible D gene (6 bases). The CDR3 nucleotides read TGTGCCAGCAGCTCAGGGGTGGGCAAAAACATTCAGTACTTC. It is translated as CASSSGVGKNIQYF.